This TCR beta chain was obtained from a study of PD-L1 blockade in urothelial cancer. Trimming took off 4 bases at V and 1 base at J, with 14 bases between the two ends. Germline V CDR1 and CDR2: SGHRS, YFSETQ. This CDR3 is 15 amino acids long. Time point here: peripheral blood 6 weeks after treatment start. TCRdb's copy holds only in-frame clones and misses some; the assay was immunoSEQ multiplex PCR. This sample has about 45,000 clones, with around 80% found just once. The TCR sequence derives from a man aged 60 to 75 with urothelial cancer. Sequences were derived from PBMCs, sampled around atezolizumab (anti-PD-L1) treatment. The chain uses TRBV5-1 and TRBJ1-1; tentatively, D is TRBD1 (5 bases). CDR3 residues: CASSPAPGKNTEAFF. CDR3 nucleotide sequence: TGCGCCAGCAGCCCCGCCCCAGGGAAGAACACTGAAGCTTTCTTT.